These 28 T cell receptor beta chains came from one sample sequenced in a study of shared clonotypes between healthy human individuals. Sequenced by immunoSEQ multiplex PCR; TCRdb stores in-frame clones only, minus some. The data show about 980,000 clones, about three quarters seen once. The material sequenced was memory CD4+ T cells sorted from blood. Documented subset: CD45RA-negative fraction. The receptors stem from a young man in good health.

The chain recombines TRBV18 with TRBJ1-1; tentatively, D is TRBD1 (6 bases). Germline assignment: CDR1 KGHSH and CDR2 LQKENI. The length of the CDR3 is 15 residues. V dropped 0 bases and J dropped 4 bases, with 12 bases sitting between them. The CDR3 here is CASSPPQGESTEAFF. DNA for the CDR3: TGTGCCAGCTCACCACCACAGGGAGAGAGCACTGAAGCTTTCTTT.

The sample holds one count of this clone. The CDR3 region has the DNA TGTGCCAGCAGCTTAGAACCGGGACAGGTAGAGACCCAGTACTTC. It translates to CASSLEPGQVETQYF. V and J are TRBV11-2 and TRBJ2-5; 8 bases agree with TRBD1. From germline, CDR1 is SGHAT and CDR2 FQNNGV. V shed 0 bases, J shed 4 bases, and the junction held 4 bases outside the gene matches. The CDR3 is 15 residues long.

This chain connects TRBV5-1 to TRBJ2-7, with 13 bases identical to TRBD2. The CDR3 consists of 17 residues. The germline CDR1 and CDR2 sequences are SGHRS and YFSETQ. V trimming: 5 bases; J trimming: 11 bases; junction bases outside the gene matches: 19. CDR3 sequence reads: CASSQAGLAGVVVGEYF. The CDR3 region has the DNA TGCGCCAGCAGTCAAGCCGGACTAGCGGGAGTGGTGGTAGGAGAGTACTTC.

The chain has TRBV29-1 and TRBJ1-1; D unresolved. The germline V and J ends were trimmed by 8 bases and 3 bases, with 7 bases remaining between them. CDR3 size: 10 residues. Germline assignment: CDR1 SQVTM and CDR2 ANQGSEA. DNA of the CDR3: TGCAGCTGCTCCGACACTGAAGCTTTCTTT. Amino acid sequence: CSCSDTEAFF.

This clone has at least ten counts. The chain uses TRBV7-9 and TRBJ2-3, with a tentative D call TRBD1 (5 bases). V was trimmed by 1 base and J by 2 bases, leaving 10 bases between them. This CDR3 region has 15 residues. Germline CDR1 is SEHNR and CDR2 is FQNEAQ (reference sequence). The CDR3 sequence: CASSLGAGLTDTQYF. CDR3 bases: TGTGCCAGCAGCTTAGGAGCAGGGCTCACAGATACGCAGTATTTT.

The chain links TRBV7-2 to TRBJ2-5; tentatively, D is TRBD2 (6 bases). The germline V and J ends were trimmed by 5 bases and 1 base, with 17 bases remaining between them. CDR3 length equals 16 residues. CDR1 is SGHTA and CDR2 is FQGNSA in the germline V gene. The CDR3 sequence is CASSRRGGSTQETQYF. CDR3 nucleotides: TGTGCCAGCAGCCGGAGGGGCGGATCGACCCAAGAGACCCAGTACTTC.

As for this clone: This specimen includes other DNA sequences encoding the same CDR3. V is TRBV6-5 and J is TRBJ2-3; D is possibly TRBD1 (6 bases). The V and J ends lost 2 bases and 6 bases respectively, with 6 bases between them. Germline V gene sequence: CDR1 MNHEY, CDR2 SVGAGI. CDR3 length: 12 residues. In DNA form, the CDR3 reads TGTGCCAGCAGTTACAGGGGGGATACGCAGTATTTT. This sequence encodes CASSYRGDTQYF.

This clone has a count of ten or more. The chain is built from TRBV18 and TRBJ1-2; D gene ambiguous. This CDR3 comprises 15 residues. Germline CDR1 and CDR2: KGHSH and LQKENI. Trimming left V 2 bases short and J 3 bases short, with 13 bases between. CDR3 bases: TGTGCCAGCTCACCAGCGGCAGGCCAGTACTATGGCTACACCTTC. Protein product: CASSPAAGQYYGYTF.

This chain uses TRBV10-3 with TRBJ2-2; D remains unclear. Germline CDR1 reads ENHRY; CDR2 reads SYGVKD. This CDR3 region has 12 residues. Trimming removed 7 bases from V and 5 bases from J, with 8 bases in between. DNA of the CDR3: TGTGCCATCAAATGGGGTACCGGGGAGCTGTTTTTT. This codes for CAIKWGTGELFF.

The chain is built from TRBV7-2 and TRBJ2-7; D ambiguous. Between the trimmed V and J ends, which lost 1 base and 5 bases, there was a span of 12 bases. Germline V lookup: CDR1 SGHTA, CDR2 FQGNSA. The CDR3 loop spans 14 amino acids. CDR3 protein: CASSLDSGWDEQYF. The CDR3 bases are TGTGCCAGCAGCTTAGATTCGGGTTGGGACGAGCAGTACTTC.

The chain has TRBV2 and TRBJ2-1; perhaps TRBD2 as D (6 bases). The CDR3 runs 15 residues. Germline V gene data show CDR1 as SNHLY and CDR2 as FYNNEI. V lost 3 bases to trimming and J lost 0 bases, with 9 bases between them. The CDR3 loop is CASSEGTPSYNEQFF. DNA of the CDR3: TGTGCCAGCAGTGAGGGGACTCCCTCCTACAATGAGCAGTTCTTC.

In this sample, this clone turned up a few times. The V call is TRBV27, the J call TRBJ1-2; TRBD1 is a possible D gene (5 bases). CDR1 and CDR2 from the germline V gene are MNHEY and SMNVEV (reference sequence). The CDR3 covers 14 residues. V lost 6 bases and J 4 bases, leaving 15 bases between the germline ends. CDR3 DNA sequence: TGTGCCAGCAGACTCCAGGGTCCAGGCTATGGCTACACCTTC. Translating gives CASRLQGPGYGYTF.

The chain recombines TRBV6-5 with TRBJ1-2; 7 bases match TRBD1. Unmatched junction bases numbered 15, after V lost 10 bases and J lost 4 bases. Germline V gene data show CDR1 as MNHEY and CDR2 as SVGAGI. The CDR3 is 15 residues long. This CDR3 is CATRFSGQSLYGYTF. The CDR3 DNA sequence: TGTGCCACTCGATTTTCGGGACAGTCGCTCTATGGCTACACCTTC.

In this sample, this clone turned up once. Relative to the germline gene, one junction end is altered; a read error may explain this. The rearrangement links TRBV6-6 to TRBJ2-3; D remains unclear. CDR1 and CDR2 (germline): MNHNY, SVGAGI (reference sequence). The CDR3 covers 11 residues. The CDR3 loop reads CASSPRASLDF. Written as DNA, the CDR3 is TGTGCCAGCAGTCCCCGGGCAAGCCTGGATTTT.

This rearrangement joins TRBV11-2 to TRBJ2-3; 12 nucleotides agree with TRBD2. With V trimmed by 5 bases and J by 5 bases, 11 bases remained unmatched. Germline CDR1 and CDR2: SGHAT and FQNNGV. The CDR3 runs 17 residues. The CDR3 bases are TGTGCCAGCAGCCCTTCTCTAGCGGGGGGGTTAAAAGATACGCAGTATTTT. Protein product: CASSPSLAGGLKDTQYF.

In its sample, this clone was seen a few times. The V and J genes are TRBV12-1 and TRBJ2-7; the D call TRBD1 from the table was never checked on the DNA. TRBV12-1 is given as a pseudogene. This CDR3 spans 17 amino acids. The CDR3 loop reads CASSNPGPGKFIYEQYF. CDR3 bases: TGTGCCAGCAGCAACCCGGGCCCAGGGAAGTTTATTTACGAGCAGTACTTC.

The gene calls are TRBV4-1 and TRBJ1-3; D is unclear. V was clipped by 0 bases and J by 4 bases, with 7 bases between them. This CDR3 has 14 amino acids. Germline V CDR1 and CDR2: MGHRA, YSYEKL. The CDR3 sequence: CASSQEAQGNTIYF. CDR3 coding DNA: TGCGCCAGCAGCCAAGAGGCACAGGGAAACACCATATATTTT.

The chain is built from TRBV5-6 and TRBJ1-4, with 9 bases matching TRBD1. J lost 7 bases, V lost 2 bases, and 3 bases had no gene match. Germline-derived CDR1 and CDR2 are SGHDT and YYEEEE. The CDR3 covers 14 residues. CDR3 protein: CASSFGTGIEKLFF. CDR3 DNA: TGTGCCAGCAGCTTCGGGACAGGGATTGAAAAACTGTTTTTT.

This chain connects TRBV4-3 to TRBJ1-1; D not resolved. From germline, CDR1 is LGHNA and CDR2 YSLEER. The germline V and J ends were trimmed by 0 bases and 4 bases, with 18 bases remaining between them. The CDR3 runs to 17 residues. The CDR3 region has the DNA TGCGCCAGCAGCCAAGATAGGCCCGGAGCCCTCGGCACTGAAGCTTTCTTT. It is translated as CASSQDRPGALGTEAFF.

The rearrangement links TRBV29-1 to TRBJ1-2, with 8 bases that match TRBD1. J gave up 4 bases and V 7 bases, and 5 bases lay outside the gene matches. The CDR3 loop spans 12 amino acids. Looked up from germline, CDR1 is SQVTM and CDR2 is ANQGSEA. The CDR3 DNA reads TGCAGCGCAGGGGGCGTCCCCTATGGCTACACCTTC. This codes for CSAGGVPYGYTF.

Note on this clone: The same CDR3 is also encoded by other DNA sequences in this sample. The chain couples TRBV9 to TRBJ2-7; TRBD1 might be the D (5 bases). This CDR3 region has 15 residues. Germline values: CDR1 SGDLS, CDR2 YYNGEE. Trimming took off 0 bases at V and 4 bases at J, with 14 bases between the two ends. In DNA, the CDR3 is TGTGCCAGCAGCGTAGCCCCCGACAGCTTATACGAGCAGTACTTC. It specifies CASSVAPDSLYEQYF.

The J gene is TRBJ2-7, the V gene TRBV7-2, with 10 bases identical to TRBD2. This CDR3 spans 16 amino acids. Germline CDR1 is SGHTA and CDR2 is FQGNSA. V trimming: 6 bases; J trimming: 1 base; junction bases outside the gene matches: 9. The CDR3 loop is CASSFSRTSGSYEQYF. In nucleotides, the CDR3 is TGTGCCAGCAGTTTTTCACGGACTAGCGGTTCCTACGAGCAGTACTTC.

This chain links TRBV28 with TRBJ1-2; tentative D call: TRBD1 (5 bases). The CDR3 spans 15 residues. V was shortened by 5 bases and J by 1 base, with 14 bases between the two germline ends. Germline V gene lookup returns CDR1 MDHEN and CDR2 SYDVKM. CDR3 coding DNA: TGTGCCAGCAGTCCGACAGTTGGGATTAACTATGGCTACACCTTC. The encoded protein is CASSPTVGINYGYTF.

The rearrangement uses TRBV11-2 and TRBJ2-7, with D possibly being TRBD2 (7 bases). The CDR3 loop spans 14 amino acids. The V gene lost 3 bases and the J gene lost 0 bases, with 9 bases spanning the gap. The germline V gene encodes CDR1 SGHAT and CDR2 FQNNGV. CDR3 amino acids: CASSFRGGSYEQYF. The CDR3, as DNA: TGTGCCAGCAGCTTTAGGGGGGGCTCCTACGAGCAGTACTTC.

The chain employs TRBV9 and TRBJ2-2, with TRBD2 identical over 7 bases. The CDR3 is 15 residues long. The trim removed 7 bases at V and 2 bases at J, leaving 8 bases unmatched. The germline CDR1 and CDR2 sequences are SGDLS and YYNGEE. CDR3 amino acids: CASARDYLNTGELFF. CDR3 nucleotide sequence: TGTGCCAGCGCCCGGGACTACCTAAACACCGGGGAGCTGTTTTTT.

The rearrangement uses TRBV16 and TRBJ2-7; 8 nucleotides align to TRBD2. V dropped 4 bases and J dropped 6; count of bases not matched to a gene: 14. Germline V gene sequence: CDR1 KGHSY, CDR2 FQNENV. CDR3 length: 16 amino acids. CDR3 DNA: TGTGCCAGCAGCCGCCCGACGGGGCAGGCGGGGGGCGAGCAGTACTTC. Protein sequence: CASSRPTGQAGGEQYF.

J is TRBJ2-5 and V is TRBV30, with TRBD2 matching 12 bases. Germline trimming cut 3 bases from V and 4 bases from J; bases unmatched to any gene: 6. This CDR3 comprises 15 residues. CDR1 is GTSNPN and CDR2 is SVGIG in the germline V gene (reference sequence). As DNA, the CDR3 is TGTGCCTGGAGCTCTCCGGGACTAGCGGGAGAGACCCAGTACTTC. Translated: CAWSSPGLAGETQYF.

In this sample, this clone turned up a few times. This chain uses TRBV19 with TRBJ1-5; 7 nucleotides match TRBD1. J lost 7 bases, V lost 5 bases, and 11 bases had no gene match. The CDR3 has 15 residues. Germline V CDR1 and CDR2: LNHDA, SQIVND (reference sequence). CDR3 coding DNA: TGTGCCAGTAGTCCGGGACAGCCCGCGGACCAGCCCCAGCATTTT. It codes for CASSPGQPADQPQHF.